The rows below give T cell receptor beta chains drawn from one sample of a study of blood T cell repertoires in COVID-19. Using immunoSEQ multiplex PCR, the repertoire was profiled, and TCRdb retains in-frame clones only, with some absent. The sample includes 330,000 or so clones, 87% seen only once; the top ten take roughly 9.9%. Input material: peripheral blood. The receptors were gathered from a man aged 25 to 40 with COVID-19, enrolled during active disease. CDR3s include the opening cysteine and the closing phenylalanine or tryptophan. D genes are given only for firm matches. Not every row has a clone size; where given, it reads once, few, many or a size class.

once TRBJ2-7 TRBD2 TRBV7-3 CASSLWGGHEQYF TGTGCCAGCAGCTTATGGGGGGGACACGAGCAGTACTTC
- TRBJ1-1 - TRBV11-2 CASSSRTVSNTEAFF TGTGCCAGCAGCTCGAGGACAGTATCGAACACTGAAGCTTTCTTT
- TRBJ2-6 - TRBV19 CASSKPGTGANVLTF TGTGCCAGTAGTAAGCCAGGGACTGGGGCCAACGTCCTGACTTTC
- TRBJ1-2 TRBD1 TRBV6-5 CASSSSPGTGTEGYTF TGTGCCAGCAGTTCATCGCCCGGGACAGGGACGGAGGGCTACACCTTC
- TRBJ2-7 - TRBV9 CASTPGGRGVYEQYF TGTGCCAGCACCCCAGGCGGGCGGGGAGTTTACGAGCAGTACTTC
- TRBJ1-2 - TRBV7-2 CAVRQQGSRYGYTF TGTGCCGTCCGGCAGCAGGGTAGTAGGTATGGCTACACCTTC
- TRBJ2-1 TRBD2 TRBV11-2 CASRTSGVGGEQFF TGTGCCAGCAGGACTAGCGGAGTAGGGGGAGAGCAGTTCTTC
- TRBJ1-1 - TRBV4-3 CASSRGQRNTEAFF TGCGCCAGCAGCCGAGGACAGAGGAACACTGAAGCTTTCTTT
- TRBJ1-5 TRBD1 TRBV10-3 CAISAGTGDQPQHF TGTGCCATCAGTGCCGGGACAGGGGATCAGCCCCAGCATTTT
- TRBJ1-2 - TRBV19 CASSRPPSGYTF TGTGCCAGTAGTCGTCCCCCGAGCGGCTACACCTTC
- TRBJ2-5 TRBD2 TRBV24-1 CATSDSRGGQETQYF TGTGCCACCAGTGATTCCCGCGGGGGCCAAGAGACCCAGTACTTC
- TRBJ2-2 - TRBV2 CASRQGFTGELFF TGTGCCAGCAGGCAGGGCTTCACCGGGGAGCTGTTTTTT
- TRBJ2-3 TRBD2 TRBV7-9 CATRTSGGDTQYF TGTGCCACCAGGACTAGCGGAGGGGATACGCAGTATTTT
- TRBJ2-7 TRBD1 TRBV7-9 CASSPRQGGAGYEQYF TGTGCCAGCAGCCCGAGACAGGGGGGAGCAGGCTACGAGCAGTACTTC
few TRBJ1-2 TRBD1 TRBV4-2 CASSQDWTGAYGYTF TGTGCCAGCAGCCAAGATTGGACAGGGGCCTATGGCTACACCTTC